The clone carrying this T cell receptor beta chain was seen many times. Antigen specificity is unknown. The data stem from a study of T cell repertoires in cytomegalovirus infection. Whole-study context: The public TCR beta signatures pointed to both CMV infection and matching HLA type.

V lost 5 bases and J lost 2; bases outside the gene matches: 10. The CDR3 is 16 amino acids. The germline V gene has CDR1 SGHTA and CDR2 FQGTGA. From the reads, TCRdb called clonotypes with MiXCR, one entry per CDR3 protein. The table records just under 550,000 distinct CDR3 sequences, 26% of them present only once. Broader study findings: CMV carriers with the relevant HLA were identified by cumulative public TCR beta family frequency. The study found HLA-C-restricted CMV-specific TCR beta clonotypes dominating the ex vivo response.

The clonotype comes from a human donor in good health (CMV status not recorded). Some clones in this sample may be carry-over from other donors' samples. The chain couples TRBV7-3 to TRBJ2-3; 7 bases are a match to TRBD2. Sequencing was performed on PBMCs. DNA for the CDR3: TGTGCCAGCAGCCCCACACCGGGACTACACACAGATACGCAGTATTTT. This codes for CASSPTPGLHTDTQYF.